Listed below are T cell receptor beta chains from one sample, sequenced in a study of cytomegalovirus exposure and HLA in healthy donors. Profiled with immunoSEQ multiplex PCR; TCRdb holds only in-frame clones, not every one. The repertoire table contains tens of thousands of clones. Sequencing was performed on PBMCs. Source of these receptors: a woman in her forties in good health and CMV-seronegative. CDR3s include the opening cysteine and the closing phenylalanine or tryptophan. D genes are given only for firm matches.

>TRBJ2-7|TRBV19|15|NA
TGTGCCAGTAGTCGTAGGCCAGGCTGGGGCCACGAGCAGTACTTC
CASSRRPGWGHEQYF
>TRBJ2-7|TRBV6-5|12|NA
TGTGCCAGCAGTCGGACAGTTTACGAGCAGTACTTC
CASSRTVYEQYF
>TRBJ2-7|TRBV30|15|TRBD2
TGTGCCTGGAGTAAAAATAGCGGGAGTGGCTACGAGCAGTACTTC
CAWSKNSGSGYEQYF
>TRBJ2-7|TRBV4-1|15|NA
TGCGCCAGCAGCCAAGCCACGGGCGGGAACTACGAGCAGTACTTC
CASSQATGGNYEQYF
>TRBJ2-7|TRBV7-2|14|TRBD2
TGTGCCAGCAGCCCCGGGGGGGGCTACTACGAGCAGTACTTC
CASSPGGGYYEQYF
>TRBJ2-1|TRBV6-5|13|TRBD2
TGTGCCAGCAGTAGCGGGGTCGACAATGAGCAGTTCTTC
CASSSGVDNEQFF
>TRBJ1-3|TRBV6-6|15|NA
TGTGCCAGCAGCCGCGGGGGGGACTCAGGAAACACCATATATTTT
CASSRGGDSGNTIYF
>TRBJ2-3|TRBV4-3|17|NA
TGCGCCAGCAGCCAAGATCCCCCCGCTAGTAGCACAGATACGCAGTATTTT
CASSQDPPASSTDTQYF
>TRBJ2-7|TRBV7-9|14|NA
TGTGCCAGCAGCCCAGCGACAGGCGACTACGAGCAGTACTTC
CASSPATGDYEQYF
>TRBJ1-5|TRBV5-1|12|TRBD1
TGCGCCAGCGGGACAGATAATCAGCCCCAGCATTTT
CASGTDNQPQHF